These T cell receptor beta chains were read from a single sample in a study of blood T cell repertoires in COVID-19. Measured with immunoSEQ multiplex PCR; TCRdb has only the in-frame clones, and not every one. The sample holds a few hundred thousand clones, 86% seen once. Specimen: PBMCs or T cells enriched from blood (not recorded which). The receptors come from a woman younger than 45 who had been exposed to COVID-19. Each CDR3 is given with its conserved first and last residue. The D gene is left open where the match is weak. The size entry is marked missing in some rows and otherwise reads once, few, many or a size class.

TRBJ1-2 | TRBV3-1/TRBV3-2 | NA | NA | TGTGCCAGCAGCCAAGTCGAGTTTAACTATGGCTACACCTTC | CASSQVEFNYGYTF
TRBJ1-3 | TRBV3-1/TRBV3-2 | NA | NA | TGTGCCAGCAGCCGAGGTTCCGGTGAAAACACCATATATTTT | CASSRGSGENTIYF
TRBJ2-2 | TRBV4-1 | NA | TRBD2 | TGCGCCAGCAGCCAAGTTTTAGCGGGACGGGGTAACGCCGGGGAGCTGTTTTTT | CASSQVLAGRGNAGELFF
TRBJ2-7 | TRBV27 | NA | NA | TGTGCCAGCAGTGAGTCGGTCCGCACGAGCCCCTACGAGCAGTACTTC | CASSESVRTSPYEQYF
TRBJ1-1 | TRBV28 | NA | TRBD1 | TGTGCCAGCAGTTTATCGCCGGGACAGAGGAACACTGAAGCTTTCTTT | CASSLSPGQRNTEAFF
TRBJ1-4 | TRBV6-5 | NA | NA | TGTGCCAGCCGAACGGGAAGTGAGGAAAAACTGTTTTTT | CASRTGSEEKLFF
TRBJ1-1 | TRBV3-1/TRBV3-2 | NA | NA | TGTGCCAGCAGCCGCCTACAGGGTCTCACTGAAGCTTTCTTT | CASSRLQGLTEAFF
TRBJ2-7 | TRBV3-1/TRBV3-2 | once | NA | TGTGCCAGCAGCCAACTAGCGACCTCCTACGAGCAGTACTTC | CASSQLATSYEQYF
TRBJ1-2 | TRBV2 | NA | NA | TGTGCCAGCAGGTTTAGCGGGGATGGCTACACCTTC | CASRFSGDGYTF
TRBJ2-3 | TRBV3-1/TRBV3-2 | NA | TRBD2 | TGTGCCAGCGGGCTAGCGGGTTCAGATACGCAGTATTTT | CASGLAGSDTQYF
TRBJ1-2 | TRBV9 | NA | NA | TGTGCCAGCAGCCCCCGCGGGATTAACTATGGCTACACCTTC | CASSPRGINYGYTF
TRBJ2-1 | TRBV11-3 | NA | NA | TGTGCCAGCAGCTTGAGATACAATGAGCAGTTCTTC | CASSLRYNEQFF
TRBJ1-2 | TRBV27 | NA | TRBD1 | TGTGCCAGCAGTCTGAAGGACAGGGGGTATGGCTACACCTTC | CASSLKDRGYGYTF
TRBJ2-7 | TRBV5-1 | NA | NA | TGCGCCAGCAGCTTGGGGGGGACAAACTACGAGCAGTACTTC | CASSLGGTNYEQYF
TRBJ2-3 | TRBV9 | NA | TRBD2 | TGTGCCAGCAGCCCCACGGGGGGGCCGGATACGCAGTATTTT | CASSPTGGPDTQYF
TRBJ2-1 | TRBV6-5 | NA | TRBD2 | TGTGCCAGCAGGCATCTAGCGGGGTTTCACAATGAGCAGTTCTTC | CASRHLAGFHNEQFF
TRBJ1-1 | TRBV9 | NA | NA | TGTGCCAGCAGCGTAGACCCCTCCTCCATCGGGGACACTGAAGCTTTCTTT | CASSVDPSSIGDTEAFF
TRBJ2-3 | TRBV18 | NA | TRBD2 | TGTGCCAGCTCACCAAATATAGCGGGGGGCACAGATACGCAGTATTTT | CASSPNIAGGTDTQYF
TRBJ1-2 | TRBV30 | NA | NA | TGTGCCTGGACCCGGGGGTATGGCTACACCTTC | CAWTRGYGYTF
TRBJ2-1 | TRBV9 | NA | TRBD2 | TGTGCCAGCAGCCCCTGGACTAGCGTCGACAATGAGCAGTTCTTC | CASSPWTSVDNEQFF
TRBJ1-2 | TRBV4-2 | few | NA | TGTGCCAGCAGCCAAGACTTGGGGGGGCGAGGTGCTGCTAACTATGGCTACACCTTC | CASSQDLGGRGAANYGYTF
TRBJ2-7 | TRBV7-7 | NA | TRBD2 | TGTGCTAGCAGCCGGGGACTAGCGGGGGCCTACGAGCAGTACTTC | CASSRGLAGAYEQYF
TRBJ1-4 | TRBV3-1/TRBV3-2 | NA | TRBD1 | TGTGCCAGCAGCCGAGGACAGGGGGGAAAACTGTTTTTT | CASSRGQGGKLFF
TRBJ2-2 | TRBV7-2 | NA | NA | TGTGCCAGCAGTCTAGGGACACAAGCCGGGGAGCTGTTTTTT | CASSLGTQAGELFF
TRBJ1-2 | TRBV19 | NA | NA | TGTGCCAGTAGTGGGGAGGCGGTTGGATTGTATGGCTACACCTTC | CASSGEAVGLYGYTF
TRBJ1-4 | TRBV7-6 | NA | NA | TGTGCCAGCAGCCCTCACGGGGGTGATGAAAAACTGTTTTTT | CASSPHGGDEKLFF
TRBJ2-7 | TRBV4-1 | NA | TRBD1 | TGCGCCAGCAGCCACTTGCCGGGACAGGGGAGCTCCTACGAGCAGTACTTC | CASSHLPGQGSSYEQYF
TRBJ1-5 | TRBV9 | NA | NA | TGTGCCAGCAGCGTAGGGTTCAGTCAGCCCCAGCATTTT | CASSVGFSQPQHF
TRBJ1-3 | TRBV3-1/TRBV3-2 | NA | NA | TGTGCCAGCAGCACCGACAGCTCTGGAAACACCATATATTTT | CASSTDSSGNTIYF
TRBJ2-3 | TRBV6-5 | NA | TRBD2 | TGTGCCAGCAGTCTTAAGCGGGGGGGTTCAGATACGCAGTATTTT | CASSLKRGGSDTQYF
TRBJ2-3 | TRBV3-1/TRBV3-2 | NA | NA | TGTGCCAGCAGCCAAGCGGGGGAGTCCACAGATACGCAGTATTTT | CASSQAGESTDTQYF
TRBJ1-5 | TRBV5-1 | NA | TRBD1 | TGCGCCAGCAGCCCCCTGACAGGGAGCAGGCGGCCCCAGCATTTT | CASSPLTGSRRPQHF
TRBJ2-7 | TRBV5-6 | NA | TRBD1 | TGTGCCACCTCCTCTCCGGGACAGGTCTCCTACGAGCAGTACTTC | CATSSPGQVSYEQYF
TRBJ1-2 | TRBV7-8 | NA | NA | TGTGCCAGCAGTCTACAGGTGGAAGACTATGGCTACACCTTC | CASSLQVEDYGYTF
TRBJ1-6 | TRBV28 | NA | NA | TGTGCCAGCAGTTTAGGCCCTGATTCACCCCTCCACTTT | CASSLGPDSPLHF
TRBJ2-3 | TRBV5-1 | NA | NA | TGCGCCAGCAGCGCCCAGGGGTTCCCCACAGATACGCAGTATTTT | CASSAQGFPTDTQYF
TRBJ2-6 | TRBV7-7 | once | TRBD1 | TGTGCTAGCAGCTTGACCCCGACAGGGGGCGGTGGGGCCAACGTCCTGACTTTC | CASSLTPTGGGGANVLTF
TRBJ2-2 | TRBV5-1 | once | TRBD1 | TGCGCCAGCAGCTTGCAGGGACAGGGGGCCCCCGGGGAGCTGTTTTTT | CASSLQGQGAPGELFF
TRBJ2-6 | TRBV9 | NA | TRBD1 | TGTGCCAGCAGCGTAGCAACAGGGGGCCACAACGTCCTGACTTTC | CASSVATGGHNVLTF
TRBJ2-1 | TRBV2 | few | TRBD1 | TGTGCCAGCAGGGGACAGGGTATCCATGAGCAGTTCTTC | CASRGQGIHEQFF
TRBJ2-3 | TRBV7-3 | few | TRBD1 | TGTGCCAGCAGCCGGACAGGGGGCATGTCAGATACGCAGTATTTT | CASSRTGGMSDTQYF
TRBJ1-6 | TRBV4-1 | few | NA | TGCGCCAGCAGCCAAGAAGGAACGGGACCCCTCCACTTT | CASSQEGTGPLHF